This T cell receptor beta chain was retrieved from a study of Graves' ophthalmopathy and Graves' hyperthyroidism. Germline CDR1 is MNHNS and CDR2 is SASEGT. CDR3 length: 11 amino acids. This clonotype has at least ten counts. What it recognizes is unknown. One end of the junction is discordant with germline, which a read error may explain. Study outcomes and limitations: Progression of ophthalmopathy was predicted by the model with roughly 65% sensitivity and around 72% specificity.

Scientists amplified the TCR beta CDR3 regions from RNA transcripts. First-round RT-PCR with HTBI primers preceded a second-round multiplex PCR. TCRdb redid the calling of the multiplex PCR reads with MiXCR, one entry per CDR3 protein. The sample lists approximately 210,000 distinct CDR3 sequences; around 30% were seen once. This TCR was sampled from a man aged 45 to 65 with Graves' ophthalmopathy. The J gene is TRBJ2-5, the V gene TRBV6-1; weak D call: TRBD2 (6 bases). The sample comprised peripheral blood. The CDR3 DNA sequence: TGTGCCAGCAGTGAATCCGTCGGGGGAGACTTC. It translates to CASSESVGGDF.